Presented here are 18 T cell receptor beta chains from one specimen sequenced in a study of human T cells and chemical hapten exposure (dated by TCRdb to about 2021). The time point label corresponds to: pre-sensitization, week 0. The sample's treatment or condition label, decoded: therapeutic diphenylcyclopropenone sensitization with weekly scalp DPC. Library construction relied on RACE. Sequenced on a NextSeq 500. TCRdb itself trimmed the public reads at Q25 with fastp, ran MiXCR and retained productive beta chains. Merged by CDR3 protein, the rows form single entries marked with the most common genes and DNA. This sample has fewer than 150,000 distinct CDR3 sequences in its table, and about 13% of those were observed once. The top ten clones comprise around 2.8% of the sample. Here the sequenced sample was whole blood, taken in connection with sensitization to the hapten diphenylcyclopropenone (DPC). All receptors come from a woman in her late teens or twenties with alopecia areata. Some clones in this sample may be carry-over from other donors' samples.

This clonotype has at least ten counts. This chain connects TRBV29-1 to TRBJ1-6; no firm D call. The CDR3 contains 15 residues. CDR1 and CDR2 from the germline V gene are SQVTM and ANQGSEA. Trimming took 6 bases from V and 0 from J, leaving 12 bases between them. The CDR3 sequence: CSVREGSSYNSPLHF. The CDR3 coding sequence is TGCAGCGTACGGGAGGGTAGCTCCTATAATTCACCCCTCCACTTT.

The CDR3 spells CASRQGAQPQHF. CDR3 sequence (DNA): TGTGCCAGCAGACAGGGGGCTCAGCCCCAGCATTTT. This chain links TRBV12-3 or TRBV12-4 with TRBJ1-5; TRBD1 agrees at 9 bases. CDR3 length: 12 residues. V lost 6 bases to trimming and J lost 6 bases; unmatched junction nucleotides: 0.

This clonotype has ten or more counts. This sequence joins TRBV7-9 and TRBJ1-1; D is ambiguous. CDR1 and CDR2 from the germline V gene are SEHNR and FQNEAQ (reference sequence). The CDR3 spans 14 residues. Trimming removed 1 base from V and 0 bases from J, with 6 bases in between. The CDR3 coding sequence is TGTGCCAGCAGCTTAGTGGGAGTGAACACTGAAGCTTTCTTT. It specifies CASSLVGVNTEAFF.

CDR3 in amino acids: CAISATDYNEQFF. For the CDR3, the DNA is TGTGCCATCAGTGCTACAGATTACAATGAGCAGTTCTTC. The genes are TRBV10-3 and TRBJ2-1; D is ambiguous. Trimming stripped 4 bases from V and 4 bases from J, with 8 bases between. The CDR3 sequence is 13 residues long. Germline V gives CDR1 ENHRY, CDR2 SYGVKD.

This chain connects TRBV20-1 to TRBJ1-1, with D hard to call. Germline V CDR1 and CDR2: DFQATT, SNEGSKA (reference sequence). Trimming cost V 2 bases and J 14 bases, with 15 bases left between them. This CDR3 is built from 11 residues. Here the CDR3 DNA reads TGCAGTGCTAGATTCCACGGAACACTCTTCTTT. Translating gives CSARFHGTLFF.

The chain recombines TRBV10-3 with TRBJ1-1; TRBD1 matches at 11 bases. The V gene end was trimmed by 3 bases and the J gene end by 5 bases; junction bases not matched to a gene: 5. CDR1 is ENHRY, CDR2 SYGVKD, per germline. The CDR3 has 15 residues. The CDR3 is CAISDSGTGGTEAFF. The CDR3 nucleotides are TGTGCCATCAGTGACTCCGGGACAGGGGGTACTGAAGCTTTCTTT.

This clonotype has just a few counts. The chain has TRBV18 and TRBJ2-1; D possibly corresponds to TRBD2 (6 bases). The germline V gene has CDR1 KGHSH and CDR2 LQKENI. V lost 4 bases and J 2 bases, leaving 9 bases between the germline ends. The CDR3 covers 14 residues. CDR3 amino acids: CASSRGGTYNEQFF. CDR3 coding DNA: TGTGCCAGCTCACGCGGCGGGACCTACAATGAGCAGTTCTTC.

The V and J genes are TRBV7-9 and TRBJ1-4; perhaps TRBD1 as D (5 bases). Per germline, CDR1 SEHNR and CDR2 FQNEAQ (reference sequence). V gave up 0 bases and J gave up 3 bases, with 8 bases separating them. The CDR3 has 15 amino acids. CDR3 sequence: CASSLAQGANEKLFF. The CDR3 coding sequence is TGTGCCAGCAGCTTAGCCCAGGGAGCTAATGAAAAACTGTTTTTT.

The table lists this clonotype with a few counts. The rearrangement uses TRBV12-3 or TRBV12-4 and TRBJ2-1; 10 bases agree with TRBD2. The CDR3 is 14 residues long. V shed 4 bases and J 10 bases; nucleotides not matched to a gene: 7. For the CDR3, the DNA is TGTGCCAGCAGTTCCGGGACTAGCGCGGGCGAGCAGTTCTTC. Its translation is CASSSGTSAGEQFF.

This clonotype was picked up many times. The chain has TRBV4-3 and TRBJ1-4; 8 bases agree with TRBD1. The CDR3 sequence is 15 residues long. V trimming: 1 base; J trimming: 7 bases; junction bases outside the gene matches: 5. Germline CDR1 LGHNA, CDR2 YSLEER. The CDR3 protein is CASSQVQGAGEKLFF. The CDR3 bases are TGCGCCAGCAGCCAAGTTCAGGGGGCGGGTGAAAAACTGTTTTTT.

This clonotype was detected ten times or more. The chain joins TRBV4-1 to TRBJ2-3, with D unresolved. This CDR3 contains 14 residues. The germline gives CDR1 MGHRA, CDR2 YSYEKL. V was trimmed by 1 base and J by 5 bases, leaving 10 bases between them. DNA for the CDR3: TGCGCCAGCAGCCAAGGCCTAGAAGGAGATACGCAGTATTTT. Translating gives CASSQGLEGDTQYF.

This clonotype was found a few times. J is TRBJ1-6 and V is TRBV6-5; a possible D gene is TRBD1 (6 bases). This CDR3 comprises 16 residues. Trimming pared 6 bases from V and 7 bases from J, leaving 19 bases between. Germline values: CDR1 MNHEY, CDR2 SVGAGI. DNA for the CDR3: TGTGCCAGCAGGCCCCTTACCAGGGGTCAGAATTCACCCCTCCACTTT. Residues: CASRPLTRGQNSPLHF.

This clonotype was seen many times. The chain joins TRBV29-1 to TRBJ2-7; 8 bases line up with TRBD1. The CDR3 is made up of 11 amino acids. CDR1 and CDR2 (germline): SQVTM, ANQGSEA. J was trimmed by 5 bases and V by 7 bases; bases with no gene match: 4. The CDR3 nucleotides read TGCAGCGGGGGACAGGTAGACGAGCAGTACTTC. Translation: CSGGQVDEQYF.

This clonotype occurred many times. J is TRBJ1-1 and V is TRBV20-1; TRBD1 agrees at 9 bases. Germline CDR1 is DFQATT and CDR2 is SNEGSKA (reference sequence). This CDR3 contains 14 residues. The V segment lost 0 bases and the J segment 4 bases; nucleotides outside the gene matches: 3. This CDR3 is CSARDGDRVTEAFF. The CDR3 nucleotides read TGCAGTGCTAGAGATGGGGACAGGGTCACTGAAGCTTTCTTT.

In its sample, this clonotype was seen many times. The chain carries TRBV7-9 and TRBJ2-3; no clear D. The V gene lost 2 bases and the J gene lost 5 bases, with 5 bases spanning the gap. The CDR3 covers 12 residues. CDR1 is SEHNR and CDR2 is FQNEAQ in the germline V gene (reference sequence). As DNA, the CDR3 is TGTGCCAGCAGCTTAACCGGAGATACGCAGTATTTT. Translated, it gives CASSLTGDTQYF.

The chain joins TRBV20-1 to TRBJ2-3; the D is unclear. The germline V gene encodes CDR1 DFQATT and CDR2 SNEGSKA (reference sequence). The V gene lost 2 bases and the J gene lost 0 bases, with 9 bases spanning the gap. The CDR3 length is 14 residues. The CDR3 sequence is CSARYLTSTDTQYF. CDR3 DNA sequence: TGCAGTGCTAGATATCTAACGAGCACAGATACGCAGTATTTT.

This clonotype was counted between two and nine times. The chain combines TRBV12-3 or TRBV12-4 with TRBJ2-7; weak D call: TRBD2 (5 bases). The CDR3 is made up of 13 amino acids. V was trimmed by 6 bases and J by 0 bases, leaving 9 bases between them. As DNA, the CDR3 is TGTGCCAGCAGCTCGGACTTCTCCTACGAGCAGTACTTC. Its protein is CASSSDFSYEQYF.

The chain links TRBV5-4 to TRBJ2-7; D tentatively fits TRBD1 or TRBD2 (5 bases each). The V gene's germline CDR1 is SGHNT and CDR2 YYREEE (reference sequence). The CDR3 length is 15 residues. V gave up 4 bases and J gave up 0 bases, with 14 bases separating them. The CDR3 DNA is TGTGCCAGCAGCCCTGCCGGGACCCCCTCCTACGAGCAGTACTTC. Its translation: CASSPAGTPSYEQYF.